A selection of T cell receptor beta chains follows, all from one sample in a study of CD8 T cells in Susac syndrome. TCRdb reanalysed the immunoSEQ multiplex PCR reads using MiXCR and keeps one entry per CDR3 protein. The sample shows some 110,000 distinct CDR3 sequences, around 94% of them seen only once. Sequenced input: CD4+ T cells from PBMCs. These receptors came from a human donor in good health. The CDR3 runs from the conserved cysteine through the conserved F or W. Size is omitted from some rows. Given values are once, few, many or a class for expanded clones.

j_call: TRBJ2-3; v_call: TRBV7-2; clone_size: NA; cdr3_aa: CASSYLGGTDTQYF
j_call: TRBJ2-7; v_call: TRBV2; clone_size: NA; cdr3_aa: CASTGLVYEQYF
j_call: TRBJ2-2; v_call: TRBV7-2; clone_size: NA; cdr3_aa: CASSKMTGNTGELFF
j_call: TRBJ1-3; v_call: TRBV20-1; clone_size: NA; cdr3_aa: CSADADSGNTIYF
j_call: TRBJ2-7; v_call: TRBV6-2/TRBV6-3; clone_size: once; cdr3_aa: CASSRGTGYTISYEQYF
j_call: TRBJ1-1; v_call: TRBV7-2; clone_size: NA; cdr3_aa: CASSLLRQNTEAFF
j_call: TRBJ1-5; v_call: TRBV30; clone_size: NA; cdr3_aa: CAWSEGQDLNQPQHF
j_call: TRBJ2-2; v_call: TRBV6-2/TRBV6-3; clone_size: NA; cdr3_aa: CASSYEGANTGELFF
j_call: TRBJ2-3; v_call: TRBV9; clone_size: NA; cdr3_aa: CASSVGLAGTNTDTQYF
j_call: TRBJ2-4; v_call: TRBV20-1; clone_size: NA; cdr3_aa: CSARQLGGRAGVAKNIQYF
j_call: TRBJ2-5; v_call: TRBV7-2; clone_size: NA; cdr3_aa: CASSLGARGRAQYF